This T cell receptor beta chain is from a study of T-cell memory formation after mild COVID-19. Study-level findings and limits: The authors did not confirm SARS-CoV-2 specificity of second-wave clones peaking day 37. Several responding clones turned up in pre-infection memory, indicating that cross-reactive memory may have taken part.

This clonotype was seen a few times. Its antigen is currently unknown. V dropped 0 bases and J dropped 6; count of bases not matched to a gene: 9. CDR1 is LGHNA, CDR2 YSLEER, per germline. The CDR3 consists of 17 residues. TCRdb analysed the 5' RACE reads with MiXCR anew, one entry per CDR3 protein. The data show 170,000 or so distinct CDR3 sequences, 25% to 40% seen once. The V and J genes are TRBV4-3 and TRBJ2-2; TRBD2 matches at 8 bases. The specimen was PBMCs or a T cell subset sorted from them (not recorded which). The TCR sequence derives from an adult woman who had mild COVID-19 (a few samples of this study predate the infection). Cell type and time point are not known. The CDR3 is CASSQDRNGRGAGELFF. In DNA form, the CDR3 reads TGCGCCAGCAGCCAAGATAGAAACGGGAGGGGGGCCGGGGAGCTGTTTTTT.